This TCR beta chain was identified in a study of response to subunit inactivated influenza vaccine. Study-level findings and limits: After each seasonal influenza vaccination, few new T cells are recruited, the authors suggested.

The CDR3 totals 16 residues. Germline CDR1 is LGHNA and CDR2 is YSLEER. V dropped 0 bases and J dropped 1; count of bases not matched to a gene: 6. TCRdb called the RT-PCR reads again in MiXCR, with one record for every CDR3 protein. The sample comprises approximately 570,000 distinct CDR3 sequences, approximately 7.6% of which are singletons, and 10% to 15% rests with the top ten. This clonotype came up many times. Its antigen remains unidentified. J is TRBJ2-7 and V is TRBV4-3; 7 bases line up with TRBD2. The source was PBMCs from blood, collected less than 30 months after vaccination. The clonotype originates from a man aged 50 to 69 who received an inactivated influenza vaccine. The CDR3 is CASSQDEASGSYEQYF. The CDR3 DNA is TGCGCCAGCAGCCAAGATGAGGCTAGCGGATCCTACGAGCAGTACTTC.